These 2 T cell receptor beta chains were all obtained from the same sample, sequenced in a study of control samples from healthy donors and cancer patients (TCRdb year 2020). Libraries were constructed by the immunoSEQ multiplex PCR assay. TCRdb limited this immuneACCESS table to in-frame rearrangements with V and J called. A share of clones is missing; checked studies link under half to unresolved V genes, and the rest is unexplained. The sample records fewer than 110,000 clones, 75% to 90% of which are singletons. The ten biggest clones cover about 18% of the sample. The sample was PBMCs. Receptors originate from a man between 60 and 75 years old with lung cancer.

The chain has TRBV5-1 and TRBJ2-7, with a tentative D call TRBD1 (6 bases). Trimming stripped 4 bases from V and 3 bases from J, with 11 bases between. Germline lookup yields CDR1 SGHRS and CDR2 YFSETQ. The CDR3 is 13 residues long. The CDR3 here is CASSEQDSYEQYF. The CDR3 bases are TGCGCCAGCAGCGAACAGGACAGCTACGAGCAGTACTTC.

The chain uses TRBV6-6 and TRBJ2-7; D remains ambiguous. CDR3 size: 14 residues. Per the germline V gene, CDR1 is MNHNY and CDR2 is SVGAGI (reference sequence). V was shortened by 6 bases and J by 4 bases, with 16 bases between the two germline ends. CDR3 nucleotides: TGTGCCAGCAGCCGCGGACCGAGCCTTTACGAGCAGTACGTC. Protein sequence: CASSRGPSLYEQYV.